This T cell receptor (beta chain) came from a study of beta chain features in type 1 diabetes. The study, taken as a whole, reports: Shorter TCRB CDR3s, moderately but significantly so, were found in Type 1 diabetes patients in all four CD4+ subsets. Insertion counts at VDJ junctions were lower in type 1 diabetes patients, who also showed more deletions there.

The entirety of the isolated RNA underwent reverse transcription, so expressed TCRB transcripts were sequenced. Here immunoSEQ multiplex PCR was the method, and the copy in TCRdb shows in-frame clones only, minus some. This sample has 500,000 to 800,000 clones, with under 15% found just once. The germline gives CDR1 GTSNPN, CDR2 SVGIG (reference sequence). CDR3 length equals 12 residues. Trimming stripped 4 bases from V and 7 bases from J, with 14 bases between. This clone has only a few counts. The antigen remains undetermined. Sequencing was carried out using naive CD4+ T cells from blood. The TCR originated in a man between 25 and 39 years old with type 1 diabetes. This chain connects TRBV30 to TRBJ2-7; D may match TRBD1 or TRBD2 (5 bases each). This chain's CDR3 is CAWMGGGAEQYF. CDR3 nucleotide sequence: TGTGCCTGGATGGGTGGGGGAGCGGAGCAGTACTTC.